The entry below gives a single TCR beta chain sequence along with its context. Antigen specificity is unknown. Trimming shortened V by 1 base and J by 1 base, and 14 bases separated the two germline ends. The germline CDR1 and CDR2 sequences are SGHNT and YENEEA. The CDR3 is 16 residues long. The repertoire was sequenced with immunoSEQ multiplex PCR; TCRdb's copy has only in-frame clones and lacks some. Found here are 60,000 to 95,000 clones, roughly 98% of them singletons; the top ten hold 0.56%. Thawed PBMCs were FACS-sorted into unstimulated CD4+CD25+CD127- regulatory T cells, CD4+CD25- non-regulatory cells, CD4 and CD8 cells. The source of the sample is a study of Tregs in tolerant kidney transplant recipients. Study overall: Mixed chimerism was transient after nonmyeloablative marrow transplants from related graft donors. General observations from the study: For some patients, primers changed over time, blocking nucleotide-level comparison. No direct test of biological reproducibility was done here.

The rearrangement links TRBV11-3 to TRBJ2-7; D is uncertain. The receptor was isolated from a human donor who received a combined kidney and bone marrow transplant. This specimen was CD4+ T cells from blood, taken before the transplant. The CDR3 coding sequence is TGTGCCAGCAGCTTAGGGCACAATTTTGGTTCCTACGAGCAGTACTTC. Translating gives CASSLGHNFGSYEQYF.